In this sample, the clone carrying this T cell receptor (beta chain) turned up a few times. Its antigen is not identified. Preparation of the TCRbeta library used unique molecular identifiers. Using its own MiXCR run on the PCR reads, TCRdb lists one record per CDR3 protein. The sample includes around 700,000 distinct CDR3 sequences, 13% of them seen just once. The record originates from a study of T-cell reconstitution after alpha-beta-depleted transplantation in children. Study-level results: A year had passed since transplant, and T-cell counts and diversity by then came mostly from newly produced T cells. The origin of alpha-beta T cells about two months after transplant was reportedly several hundred expanded graft clones. Diversity of TCRbeta at day 60 was high in some patients, arising from surviving recipient T cells and thymic progenitors.

The CDR3 extends over 15 amino acids. The germline gives CDR1 DFQATT, CDR2 SNEGSKA (reference sequence). V lost 5 bases and J lost 3; bases outside the gene matches: 8. Material: PBMCs, obtained before TCRalphabeta/CD19-depleted stem cell transplant. V usage is TRBV20-1 and J usage is TRBJ2-7, with TRBD2 matching over 12 bases. The TCR originated in a girl aged 2 to 10 with congenital amegakaryocytic thrombocytopenia, due to receive a stem cell transplant. CDR3 nucleotides: TGCAGTGCTGGCCCTGGGACTAGCGGGCTCTACGAGCAGTACTTC. Its translation is CSAGPGTSGLYEQYF.